This T cell receptor beta chain emerged from a study of T cell responses to AZD1222 COVID-19 vaccine (dated by TCRdb to 2020 to 2022). Study-wide context: AZD1222 recipients given second doses at about 4 weeks or at about 12 weeks were pooled, since spike-specific TCR depth and breadth were not found to differ between the two schedules. A total of 233 trial participants underwent TCR sequencing, of whom some 210 received two doses of AZD1222 and around 26 received two doses of the MenACWY control vaccine. Trial participants were enrolled into age subgroups of 18-55, 56-69 and 70-plus years, which contained about 150, 27 and 61 TCR-sequenced participants, respectively. The study at large found these results: After two AZD1222 doses, spike-specific TCR breadth and depth were significantly higher than at day 0 and than in MenACWY recipients. Participants were mostly white British and included more females than males, and it was suggested by the authors that clonal diversity may have been underestimated. Because no samples from the day 14 peak response were available, repertoires could be characterized only after the peak T cell response. Epitopes outside the regions mutated in the B.1.351 and B.1.1.7 variants were reportedly recognized by nearly half of the unique spike-specific TCRs. In the small 56-69-year group, the increase in depth fell short of significance, most likely because of low power. The whole spike protein was spanned by vaccine-associated CD4 TCRs, and dominant responses were seen in regions 160-218 and 743-854. Conclusions about previously exposed vaccinees are limited because only a handful of AZD1222 recipients were SARS-CoV-2 seropositive at baseline.

The time point label of this sample denotes: baseline before first vaccination. Samples from vaccinated people were obtained from the UK trials COV001 and COV002, which included a single-blind randomized controlled phase 2/3 trial of AZD1222 (ChAdOx1 nCoV-19) in healthy adults. For TCRbeta chain sequencing, PBMC samples from trial participants were taken at day 0 and at day 28 after the second dose. The CDR3 regions of human TCRbeta chains were analyzed by immunosequencing. Processing in the source paper ran as follows. Repertoire TCRs were matched against a reference library of SARS-CoV-2-specific TCRs generated with the MIRA antigen-specificity platform. Breadth was defined as the fraction of unique TCRs that were SARS-CoV-2-associated, and depth was defined as the fraction of total T cells that were SARS-CoV-2-associated. Each spike-specific TCR was assigned to its reactive spike region and to a CD4 or CD8 class using the MIRA data. Log10-transformed breadth and depth values were compared by one-way ANOVA with Sidak's multiple comparisons tests. This is the immuneACCESS table as TCRdb keeps it, with only in-frame sequences that have V and J called. A part of the clones is gone; compared with another copy, unresolved V genes explain less than half, and the rest is unexplained. V, J and clone size derive from that table, while D and trimming were established from the DNA sequence. The sample includes some 140,000 clones, with roughly nine tenths observed a single time. Jointly, the top ten make up 1.5% to 2% of the sample.

V is shortened by 1 base, J by 7 bases, and the region joining them spans 10 bases. Its CDR3 holds 13 amino acids, cysteine through phenylalanine. The sequence is cut down to CDR3 DNA, 39 bases in frame from base 1. In regard to this clone: The antigen this receptor binds is unknown. No qualities accompany the bases; no much larger clone lies one base away.

This TCR derives from an adult in good health. This material consisted of peripheral blood, taken on day 0 of AZD1222 vaccination. The chain is encoded by TRBV12-3 or TRBV12-4 joined to TRBJ1-2; perhaps TRBD1 is the D gene, with 6 bases matching. The DNA reads as follows: TGTGCCAGCAGTTTAGACAGGGTACTTGGCTACACCTTC. Translated, this gives CASSLDRVLGYTF.